Below, 10 T cell receptor beta chains from the same sample are listed, as sequenced in a study of shared clonotypes between healthy human individuals. Only in-frame clones appear in the TCRdb table, and some are missing; sequencing was by immunoSEQ multiplex PCR. The sample includes around 1,900,000 clones, around 93% of them seen just once. In the naive CD8 group, cells lacked CD45RO and were positively selected for CCR7, so terminally differentiated effector memory CD45RA+ cells were left out. Sequencing was carried out using naive CD8+ T cells from PBMCs. The receptors were gathered from a man younger than 30 in good health. Some clones in this sample may be carry-over from other donors' samples.

The V and J genes are TRBV7-2 and TRBJ2-7; 9 bases are shared with TRBD2. This CDR3 is 15 amino acids long. V shed 2 bases and J 2 bases; nucleotides not matched to a gene: 4. Germline CDR1 and CDR2: SGHTA and FQGNSA. The DNA for the CDR3 is TGTGCCAGCAGCTTATCGGCGGGAGGGCCCTACGAGCAGTACTTC. Amino acid sequence: CASSLSAGGPYEQYF.

The chain recombines TRBV2 with TRBJ2-3, with a weak D call TRBD2 (6 bases). V lost 7 bases to trimming and J lost 0 bases, with 11 bases between them. Germline CDR1 is SNHLY and CDR2 is FYNNEI. The CDR3 length is 14 residues. The DNA of the CDR3 is TGTGCCAGCAACTCGGGACTTAGCACAGATACGCAGTATTTT. The encoded protein is CASNSGLSTDTQYF.

V is TRBV6-6 and J is TRBJ2-7, with a possible D match to TRBD2 (6 bases). V gave up 6 bases and J gave up 2 bases, with 20 bases separating them. CDR3 length: 16 residues. CDR1 MNHNY and CDR2 SVGAGI come from the germline V gene (reference sequence). The CDR3 reads CASSAHGGTVPYEQYF. The CDR3 DNA is TGTGCCAGCAGCGCCCACGGCGGGACGGTGCCCTACGAGCAGTACTTC.

This clone was seen a single time. The chain employs TRBV6-5 and TRBJ1-4; 11 bases fit TRBD1. The germline V gene encodes CDR1 MNHEY and CDR2 SVGAGI. This CDR3 comprises 14 residues. After removal of 5 bases from V and 11 bases from J, the junction contained 7 bases not matched to a gene. CDR3 amino acids: CASSPGQGGLKLFF. Written as DNA, the CDR3 is TGTGCCAGCAGTCCGGGACAGGGGGGGTTGAAACTGTTTTTT.

The chain combines TRBV27 with TRBJ2-5; D is undetermined. V was trimmed by 11 bases and J by 5 bases, leaving 18 bases between them. CDR3 length equals 13 residues. Germline loops: CDR1 MNHEY, CDR2 SMNVEV (reference sequence). The CDR3 here is CAPTWGPRETQYF. The CDR3 DNA reads as TGTGCCCCCACATGGGGTCCCCGGGAGACCCAGTACTTC.

This chain connects TRBV19 to TRBJ2-7, with D tentatively TRBD2 (6 bases). The CDR3 is 15 amino acids. The germline V and J ends were trimmed by 5 bases and 0 bases, with 14 bases remaining between them. Germline assignment: CDR1 LNHDA and CDR2 SQIVND (reference sequence). CDR3 coding DNA: TGTGCCAGTAGTTGGGACTTCCGCAGCTCCTACGAGCAGTACTTC. Amino acids: CASSWDFRSSYEQYF.

V and J are TRBV18 and TRBJ2-3; the D is unclear. V gave up 4 bases and J gave up 0 bases, with 11 bases separating them. The germline V gene has CDR1 KGHSH and CDR2 LQKENI. The CDR3 is made up of 15 amino acids. CDR3 in DNA: TGTGCCAGCTCACGGGTGGGCCTGAGCACAGATACGCAGTATTTT. This codes for CASSRVGLSTDTQYF. The full variable domain, with the rest looked up from reference TRBV18 and TRBJ2-3, is NAGVMQNPRHLVRRRGQEARLRCSPMKGHSHVYWYRQLPEEGLKFMVYLQKENIIDESGMPKERFSAEFPKEGPSILRIQQVVRGDSAAYFCASSRVGLSTDTQYFGPGTRLTVL.

V and J are TRBV11-2 and TRBJ2-4; a weak D match, TRBD1 (6 bases). V was shortened by 5 bases and J by 9 bases, with 14 bases between the two germline ends. Germline V gene sequence: CDR1 SGHAT, CDR2 FQNNGV. This CDR3 region has 13 residues. The chain's CDR3 is CASSQAGVSIQYF. CDR3 DNA sequence: TGTGCCAGCAGCCAGGCAGGGGTTAGCATTCAGTACTTC.

The chain couples TRBV28 to TRBJ1-2, with TRBD1 as a possible D gene (5 bases). V was clipped by 5 bases and J by 4 bases, with 8 bases between them. Germline V lookup: CDR1 MDHEN, CDR2 SYDVKM. CDR3 length: 12 residues. The CDR3 region has the DNA TGTGCCAGCAGTCACGGGGCCTATGGCTACACCTTC. Translated: CASSHGAYGYTF.

The chain combines TRBV19 with TRBJ2-1; 10 nucleotides match TRBD1. CDR1 and CDR2 from the germline V gene are LNHDA and SQIVND (reference sequence). The CDR3 runs 15 residues. V trimming: 8 bases; J trimming: 4 bases; junction bases outside the gene matches: 8. CDR3 amino acids: CASQSRDRGYNEQFF. The CDR3 coding sequence is TGTGCCAGTCAAAGCCGGGACAGGGGATACAATGAGCAGTTCTTC.